The sequence of this T cell receptor (beta chain) was determined in a study of early T cells in non-severe SARS-CoV-2 infection (dated by TCRdb to 2020 to 2022). About the investigation overall: Bulk RNA from unsorted whole blood was used for TCR sequencing, so alpha and beta chains could not be paired. On the study overall, not on this receptor specifically: Matching against VDJdb was skewed toward anti-spike CD8 responses, likely underestimated virus-specific expansions, and missed private and CD4 specificities.

The study was a case-control design nested within a healthcare worker cohort in London, UK, with weekly nasopharyngeal swab PCR tests and blood sampling. Healthcare workers were recruited between 23 and 31 March 2020, during the week of the UK lockdown, and were followed weekly for up to about 15 weeks. The germline V gene yields SGHRS for CDR1 and YFSETQ for CDR2. Here V drops 4 bases and J drops 8 bases, and the junction holds 8 bases not matched to any gene. The CDR3 spans 14 residues, from the cysteine through the phenylalanine. Only the CDR3 portion is preserved as DNA: 42 bases, with reading frame beginning at the first base. A few counts support this clonotype. Its specific antigen is unknown. Base qualities are not recorded, but no much larger clone differs from it by a single base. Library preparation employed 5' RACE. Sequencing took place on a NextSeq 500. To correct for sequencing error and PCR bias, the TCR library protocol tagged individual cDNA molecules with unique molecular identifiers. Both TCR alpha and beta chains were sequenced, and tight co-correlation was observed between alpha and beta sequence abundances in each sample. The study's processing was this. V gene, J gene and CDR3 annotation of TCR sequences was performed with Decombinator V4. TCRs were defined as expanded if a significant change between any two time points was detected under a Poisson model with p below 0.0001. TCR abundances were normalised to the total number of TCRs sequenced per sample and were expressed as counts per million. TRAV1-2 paired with TRAJ12, TRAJ20 or TRAJ33 defined MAIT TCRs, while TRAV10 paired with TRAJ18 defined iNKT TCRs. VDJdb, accessed on 1 November 2021, was searched for TCRs annotated for CMV, EBV and SARS-CoV-2, and TCRs annotated for more than one antigen were excluded. The raw public reads went through TCRdb reprocessing: fastp at Q25, MiXCR clone calling, in-frame beta chains kept. Each entry is one CDR3 protein sequence, shown with its most common DNA and genes. TCRdb's processing, not the study's, gives the V and J calls here. For this sample the table gives tens of thousands of distinct CDR3 sequences, of which 5% to 6% were detected only once. The top ten clonotypes cover 30% of the sample.

The rearrangement joined TRBV5-1 to TRBJ1-2, with 10 central nucleotides matching TRBD1. The sample was whole blood. The clonotype comes from an adult who was a healthcare worker with PCR-confirmed SARS-CoV-2 infection or an uninfected control (not recorded which). The CDR3 protein: CASSGQGQGKGYTF. The nucleotides read TGCGCCAGCAGCGGGCAGGGACAGGGGAAGGGCTACACCTTC.